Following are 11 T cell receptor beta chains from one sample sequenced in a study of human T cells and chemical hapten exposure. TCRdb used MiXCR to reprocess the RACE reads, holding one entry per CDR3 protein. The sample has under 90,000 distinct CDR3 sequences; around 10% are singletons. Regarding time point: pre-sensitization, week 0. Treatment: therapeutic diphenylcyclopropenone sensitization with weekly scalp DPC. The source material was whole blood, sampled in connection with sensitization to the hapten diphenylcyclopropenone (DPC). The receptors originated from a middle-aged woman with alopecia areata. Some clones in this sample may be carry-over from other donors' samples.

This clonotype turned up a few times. CDR3 DNA sequence: TGTGCCAGCGCGGCCTGGACAGGGGTCACTGAAGCTTTCTTT. This sequence encodes CASAAWTGVTEAFF. This chain joins TRBV7-8 and TRBJ1-1, with TRBD1 identical over 9 bases. In germline, CDR1 is SGHVS, CDR2 FQNEAQ. Trimming cost V 8 bases and J 4 bases; bases outside gene matches: 8. The CDR3 is 14 residues long. The complete variable domain, with remaining parts taken from reference TRBV7-8 and TRBJ1-1, reads GAGVSQSPRYKVAKRGQDVALRCDPISGHVSLFWYQQALGQGPEFLTYFQNEAQLDKSGLPSDRFFAERPEGSVSTLKIQRTQQEDSAVYLCASAAWTGVTEAFFGQGTRLTVV.

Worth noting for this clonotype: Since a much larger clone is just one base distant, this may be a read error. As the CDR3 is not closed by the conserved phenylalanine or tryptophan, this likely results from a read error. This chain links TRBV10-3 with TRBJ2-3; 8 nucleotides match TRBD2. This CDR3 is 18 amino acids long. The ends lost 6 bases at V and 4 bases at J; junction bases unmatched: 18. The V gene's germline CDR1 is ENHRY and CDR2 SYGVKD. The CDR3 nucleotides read TGTGCCATCAGCACCCCCCGGGGGGCTAGCGGGCGGGCAGATACGCAGTATTTA. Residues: CAISTPRGASGRADTQYL.

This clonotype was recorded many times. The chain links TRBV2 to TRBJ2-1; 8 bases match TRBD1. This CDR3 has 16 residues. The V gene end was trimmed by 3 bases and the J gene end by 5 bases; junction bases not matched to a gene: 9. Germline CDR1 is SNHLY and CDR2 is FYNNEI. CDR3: CASSDQLGQVDNEQFF. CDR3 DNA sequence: TGTGCCAGCAGTGACCAACTGGGACAGGTAGACAATGAGCAGTTCTTC. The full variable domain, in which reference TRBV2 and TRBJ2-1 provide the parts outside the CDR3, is EPEVTQTPSHQVTQMGQEVILRCVPISNHLYFYWYRQILGQKVEFLVSFYNNEISEKSEIFDDQFSVERPDGSNFTLKIRSTKLEDSAMYFCASSDQLGQVDNEQFFGPGTRLTVL.

CDR3 protein: CASREQENTEAFF. The CDR3 DNA follows: TGTGCCAGCAGGGAACAGGAGAACACTGAAGCTTTCTTT. This chain joins TRBV7-9 and TRBJ1-1; D possibly corresponds to TRBD1 (5 bases). Germline loops: CDR1 SEHNR, CDR2 FQNEAQ (reference sequence). Trimming shortened V by 6 bases and J by 1 base, and 9 bases separated the two germline ends. CDR3 size: 13 residues.

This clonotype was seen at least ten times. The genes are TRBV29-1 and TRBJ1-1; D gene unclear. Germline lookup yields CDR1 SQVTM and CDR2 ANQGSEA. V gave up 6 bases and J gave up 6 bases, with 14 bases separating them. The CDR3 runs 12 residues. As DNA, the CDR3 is TGCAGCGTGGGATTTCCGGAGCCTGAAGCTTTCTTT. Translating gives CSVGFPEPEAFF.

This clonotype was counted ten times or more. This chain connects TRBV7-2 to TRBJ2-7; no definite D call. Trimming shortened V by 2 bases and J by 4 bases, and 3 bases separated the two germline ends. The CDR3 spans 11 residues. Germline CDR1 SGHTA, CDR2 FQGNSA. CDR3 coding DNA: TGTGCCAGCAGCTTAAGATACGAGCAGTACTTC. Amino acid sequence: CASSLRYEQYF.

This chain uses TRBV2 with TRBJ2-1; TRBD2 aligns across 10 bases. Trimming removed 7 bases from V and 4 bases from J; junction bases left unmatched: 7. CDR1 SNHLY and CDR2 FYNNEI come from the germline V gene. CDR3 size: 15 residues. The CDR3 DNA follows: TGTGCCAGCAACTCCCAGCGGGGGGGATACAATGAGCAGTTCTTC. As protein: CASNSQRGGYNEQFF.

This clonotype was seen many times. CDR3 sequence: CASSLDGLGAEQYF. For the CDR3, the DNA is TGCGCCAGCAGCTTGGACGGGCTCGGTGCCGAGCAGTACTTC. The rearrangement uses TRBV5-1 and TRBJ2-7; D not certain. This CDR3 is 14 amino acids long. The germline CDR1 and CDR2 sequences are SGHRS and YFSETQ. Trimming removed 0 bases from V and 6 bases from J, with 13 bases in between.

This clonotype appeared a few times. In nucleotides, the CDR3 is TGTGCCAGCAGTGCAGTATTACCTGAGGGCACAGATACGCAGTATTTT. Its protein is CASSAVLPEGTDTQYF. The J gene is TRBJ2-3, the V gene TRBV6-6; D not certain. The ends were cut back, 5 bases at V and 1 base at J, with 16 bases in the middle. This CDR3 has 16 residues. Germline CDR1 MNHNY, CDR2 SVGAGI (reference sequence).

CDR3 loop: CAWSRGGTRPQHF. The CDR3 DNA sequence: TGTGCCTGGAGTAGAGGGGGCACTCGGCCCCAGCATTTT. The rearrangement links TRBV30 to TRBJ1-5; 7 bases map to TRBD1. This CDR3 is 13 amino acids long. J was trimmed by 9 bases and V by 2 bases; bases with no gene match: 7. CDR1 and CDR2 from the germline V gene are GTSNPN and SVGIG (reference sequence).

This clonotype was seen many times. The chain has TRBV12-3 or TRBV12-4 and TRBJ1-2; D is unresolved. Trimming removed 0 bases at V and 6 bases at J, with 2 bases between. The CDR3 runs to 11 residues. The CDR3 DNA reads TGTGCCAGCAGTTTAGCAAATGGCTACACCTTC. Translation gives CASSLANGYTF.